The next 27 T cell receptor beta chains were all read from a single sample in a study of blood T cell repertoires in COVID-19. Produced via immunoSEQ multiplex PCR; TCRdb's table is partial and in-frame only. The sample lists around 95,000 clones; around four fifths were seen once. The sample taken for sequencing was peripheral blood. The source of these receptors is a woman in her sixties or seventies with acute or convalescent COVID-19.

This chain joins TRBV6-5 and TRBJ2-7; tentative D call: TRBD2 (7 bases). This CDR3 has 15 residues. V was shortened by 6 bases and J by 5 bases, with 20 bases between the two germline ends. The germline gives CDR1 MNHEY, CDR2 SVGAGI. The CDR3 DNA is TGTGCCAGCAGCCGGGGGGCGACCGGAGGGAACGAGCAGTACGTC. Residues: CASSRGATGGNEQYV.

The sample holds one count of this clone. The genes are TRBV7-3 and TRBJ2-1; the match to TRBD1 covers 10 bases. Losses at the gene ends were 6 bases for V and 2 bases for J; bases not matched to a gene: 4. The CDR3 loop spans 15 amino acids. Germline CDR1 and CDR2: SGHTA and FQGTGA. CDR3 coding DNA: TGTGCCAGCAGACGGGACAGGGGCGCCTACAATGAGCAGTTCTTC. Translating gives CASRRDRGAYNEQFF.

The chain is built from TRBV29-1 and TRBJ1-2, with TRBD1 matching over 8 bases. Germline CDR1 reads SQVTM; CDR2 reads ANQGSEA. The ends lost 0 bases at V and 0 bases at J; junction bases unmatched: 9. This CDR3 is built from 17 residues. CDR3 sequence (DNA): TGCAGCGTTGAAGAAGGGACAGGCGCCCTTCCTAACTATGGCTACACCTTC. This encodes CSVEEGTGALPNYGYTF.

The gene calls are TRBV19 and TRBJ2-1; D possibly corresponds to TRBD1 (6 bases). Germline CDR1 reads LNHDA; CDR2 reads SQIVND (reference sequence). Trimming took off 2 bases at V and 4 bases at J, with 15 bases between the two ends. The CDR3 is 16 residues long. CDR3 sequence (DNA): TGTGCCAGTAGTATAACAGGGCCGCTGCCTTACAATGAGCAGTTCTTC. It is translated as CASSITGPLPYNEQFF.

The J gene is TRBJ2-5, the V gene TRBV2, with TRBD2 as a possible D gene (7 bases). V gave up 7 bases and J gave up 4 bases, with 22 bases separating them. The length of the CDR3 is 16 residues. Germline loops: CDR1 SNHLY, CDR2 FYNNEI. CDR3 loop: CASNIGRTRGAETQYF. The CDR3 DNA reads TGTGCCAGCAACATCGGACGGACCCGGGGGGCAGAGACCCAGTACTTC.

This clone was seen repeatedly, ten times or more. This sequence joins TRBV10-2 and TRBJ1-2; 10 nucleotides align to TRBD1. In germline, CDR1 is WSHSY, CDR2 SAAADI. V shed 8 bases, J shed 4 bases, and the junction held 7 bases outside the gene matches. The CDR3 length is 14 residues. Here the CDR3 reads CASGGTGERYGYTF. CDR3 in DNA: TGCGCCAGCGGGGGGACAGGGGAGCGCTATGGCTACACCTTC.

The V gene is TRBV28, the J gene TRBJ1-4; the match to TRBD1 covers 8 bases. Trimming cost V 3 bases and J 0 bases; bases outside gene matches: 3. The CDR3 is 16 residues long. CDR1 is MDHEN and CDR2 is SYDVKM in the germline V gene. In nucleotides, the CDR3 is TGTGCCAGCAGTTTCATACAGGGGGCAACTAATGAAAAACTGTTTTTT. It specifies CASSFIQGATNEKLFF.

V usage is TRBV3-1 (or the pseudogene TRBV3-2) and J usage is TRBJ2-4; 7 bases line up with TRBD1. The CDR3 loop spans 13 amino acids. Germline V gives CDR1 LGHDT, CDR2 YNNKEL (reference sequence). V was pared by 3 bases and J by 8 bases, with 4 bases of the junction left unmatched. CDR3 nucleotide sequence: TGTGCCAGCAGCCAGACAGGGTTGGACATTCAGTACTTC. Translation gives CASSQTGLDIQYF.

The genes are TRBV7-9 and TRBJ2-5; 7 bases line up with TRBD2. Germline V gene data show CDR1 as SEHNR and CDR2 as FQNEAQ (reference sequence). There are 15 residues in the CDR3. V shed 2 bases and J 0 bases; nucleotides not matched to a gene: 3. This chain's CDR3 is CASSLRGVNQETQYF. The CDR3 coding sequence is TGTGCCAGCAGCTTACGGGGGGTTAACCAAGAGACCCAGTACTTC.

The CDR3 loop reads CAWRPRRGRLETQYF. CDR3 sequence (DNA): TGTGCCTGGAGGCCCCGCAGGGGGCGACTGGAGACCCAGTACTTC. The chain couples TRBV30 to TRBJ2-5; 8 bases fit TRBD1. This CDR3 comprises 15 residues. Germline loops: CDR1 GTSNPN, CDR2 SVGIG (reference sequence). V shed 3 bases and J 5 bases; nucleotides not matched to a gene: 11.

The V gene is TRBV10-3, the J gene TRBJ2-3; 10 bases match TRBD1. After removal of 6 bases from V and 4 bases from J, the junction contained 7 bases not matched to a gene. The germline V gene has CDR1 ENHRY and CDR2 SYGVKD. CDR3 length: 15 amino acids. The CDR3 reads CAIRGQGIGADTQYF. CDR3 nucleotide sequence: TGTGCCATCAGGGGACAGGGGATCGGCGCAGATACGCAGTATTTT.

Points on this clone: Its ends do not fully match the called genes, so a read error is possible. The CDR3 nucleotides are TGTGCCACCAGCCCCTTTGTAGTTCAGGCCACTGAAGCTTTCTTT. This sequence encodes CATSPFVVQATEAFF. This chain uses TRBV14 with TRBJ1-1; no definite D call. Germline CDR1 and CDR2: SGHDN and FVKESK. The CDR3 is 15 amino acids.

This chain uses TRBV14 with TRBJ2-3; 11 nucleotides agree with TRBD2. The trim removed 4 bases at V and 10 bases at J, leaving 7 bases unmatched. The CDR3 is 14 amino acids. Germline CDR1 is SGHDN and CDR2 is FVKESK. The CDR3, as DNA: TGTGCCAGCAGCCCTAGCGGGGGGCCCGTGGCGCAGTATTTT. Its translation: CASSPSGGPVAQYF. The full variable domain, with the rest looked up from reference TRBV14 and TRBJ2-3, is EAGVTQFPSHSVIEKGQTVTLRCDPISGHDNLYWYRRVMGKEIKFLLHFVKESKQDESGMPNNRFLAERTGGTYSTLKVQPAELEDSGVYFCASSPSGGPVAQYFGPGTRLTVL.

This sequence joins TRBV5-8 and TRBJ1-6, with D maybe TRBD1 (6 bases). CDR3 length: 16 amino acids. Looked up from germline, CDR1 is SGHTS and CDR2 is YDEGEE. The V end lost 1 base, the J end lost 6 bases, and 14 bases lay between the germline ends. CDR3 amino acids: CASSLKGVVGNSPLHF. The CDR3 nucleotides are TGTGCCAGCAGCTTGAAGGGGGTCGTAGGTAATTCACCCCTCCACTTT.

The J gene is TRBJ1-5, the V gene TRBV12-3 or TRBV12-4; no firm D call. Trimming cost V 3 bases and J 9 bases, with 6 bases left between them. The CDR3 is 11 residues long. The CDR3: CASSFSGPQHF. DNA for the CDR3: TGTGCCAGCAGTTTTTCCGGGCCCCAGCATTTT.

The chain's CDR3 is CASSLTGIAGASTDTQYF. CDR3 nucleotides: TGTGCCAGCAGCTTAACGGGAATAGCGGGGGCCTCCACAGATACGCAGTATTTT. This chain uses TRBV7-3 with TRBJ2-3; TRBD2 matches at 9 bases. CDR3 length: 18 residues. Germline-derived CDR1 and CDR2 are SGHTA and FQGTGA. Trimming took 0 bases from V and 2 from J; bases not matched to a gene: 9.

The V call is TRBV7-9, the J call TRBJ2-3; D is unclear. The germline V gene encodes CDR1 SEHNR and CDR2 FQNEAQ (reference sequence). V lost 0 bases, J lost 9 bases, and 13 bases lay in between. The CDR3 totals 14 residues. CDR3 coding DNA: TGTGCCAGCAGCTTAGCGGTTGAGCATCCCACGCAGTATTTT. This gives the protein CASSLAVEHPTQYF.

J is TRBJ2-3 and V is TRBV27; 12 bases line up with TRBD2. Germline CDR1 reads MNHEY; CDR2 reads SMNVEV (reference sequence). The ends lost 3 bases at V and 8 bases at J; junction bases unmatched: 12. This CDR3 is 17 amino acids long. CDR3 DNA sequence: TGTGCCAGCAGTTTTAGACCGGGACTAGCGGGCCCGAGTACGCAGTATTTT. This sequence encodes CASSFRPGLAGPSTQYF.

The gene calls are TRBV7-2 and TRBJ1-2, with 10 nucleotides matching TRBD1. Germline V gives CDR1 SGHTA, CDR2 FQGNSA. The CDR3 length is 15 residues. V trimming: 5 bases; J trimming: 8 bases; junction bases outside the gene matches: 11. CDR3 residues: CASSAEGQGFLGYTF. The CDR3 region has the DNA TGTGCCAGCAGCGCGGAGGGACAGGGGTTTCTAGGCTACACCTTC. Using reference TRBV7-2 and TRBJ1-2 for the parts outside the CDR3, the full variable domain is GAGVSQSPSNKVTEKGKDVELRCDPISGHTALYWYRQSLGQGLEFLIYFQGNSAPDKSGLPSDRFSAERTGGSVSTLTIQRTQQEDSAVYLCASSAEGQGFLGYTFGSGTRLTVV.

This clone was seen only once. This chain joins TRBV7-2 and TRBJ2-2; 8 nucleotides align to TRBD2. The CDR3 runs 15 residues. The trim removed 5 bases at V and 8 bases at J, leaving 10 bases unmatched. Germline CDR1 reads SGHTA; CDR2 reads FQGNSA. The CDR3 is CASSHRTSRRGELFF. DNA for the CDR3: TGTGCCAGCAGCCACCGGACTAGCCGTAGGGGGGAGCTGTTTTTT.

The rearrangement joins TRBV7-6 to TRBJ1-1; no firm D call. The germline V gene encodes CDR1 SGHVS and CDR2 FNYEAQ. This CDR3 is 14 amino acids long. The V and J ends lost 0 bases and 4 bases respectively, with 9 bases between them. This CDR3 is CASSLAQASTEAFF. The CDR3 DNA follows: TGTGCCAGCAGCTTAGCGCAGGCCTCCACTGAAGCTTTCTTT.

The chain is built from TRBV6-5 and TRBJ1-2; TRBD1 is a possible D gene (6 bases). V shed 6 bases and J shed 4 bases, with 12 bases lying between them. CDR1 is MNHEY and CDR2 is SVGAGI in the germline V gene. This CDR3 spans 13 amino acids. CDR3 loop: CASRTGGSYGYTF. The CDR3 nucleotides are TGTGCCAGCAGGACGGGGGGCTCCTATGGCTACACCTTC.

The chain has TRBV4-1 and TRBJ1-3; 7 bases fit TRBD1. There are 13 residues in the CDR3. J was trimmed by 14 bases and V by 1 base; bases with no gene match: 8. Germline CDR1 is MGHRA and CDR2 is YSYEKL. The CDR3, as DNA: TGCGCCAGCAGCCAAGTCCCGGGGACAGCATTATATTTT. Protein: CASSQVPGTALYF.

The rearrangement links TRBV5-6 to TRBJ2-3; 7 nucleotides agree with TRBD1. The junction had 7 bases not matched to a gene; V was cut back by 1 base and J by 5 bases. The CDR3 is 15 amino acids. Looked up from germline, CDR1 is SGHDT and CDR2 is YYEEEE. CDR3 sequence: CASSLPQGDRDTQYF. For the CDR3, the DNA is TGTGCCAGCAGCTTGCCTCAGGGGGATCGAGATACGCAGTATTTT.

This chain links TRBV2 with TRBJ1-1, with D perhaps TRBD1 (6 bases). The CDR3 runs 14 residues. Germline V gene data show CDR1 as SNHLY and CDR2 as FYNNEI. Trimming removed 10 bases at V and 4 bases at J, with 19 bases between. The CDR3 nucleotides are TGTGCCACCACCACCGCCAGGGGTAGCACTGAAGCTTTCTTT. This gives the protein CATTTARGSTEAFF.

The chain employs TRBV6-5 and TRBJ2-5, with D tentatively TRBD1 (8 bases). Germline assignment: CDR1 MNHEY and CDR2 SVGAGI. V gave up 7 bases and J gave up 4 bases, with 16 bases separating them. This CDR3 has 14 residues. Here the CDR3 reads CASIDRGGAETQYF. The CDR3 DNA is TGTGCCAGCATCGACAGGGGAGGGGCAGAGACCCAGTACTTC.

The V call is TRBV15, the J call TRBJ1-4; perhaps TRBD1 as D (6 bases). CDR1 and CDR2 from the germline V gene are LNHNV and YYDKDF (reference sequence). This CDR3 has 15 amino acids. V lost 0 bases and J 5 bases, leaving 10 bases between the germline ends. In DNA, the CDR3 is TGTGCCACCAGCAGAGAGACAGGAGGAAATGAAAAACTGTTTTTT. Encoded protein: CATSRETGGNEKLFF. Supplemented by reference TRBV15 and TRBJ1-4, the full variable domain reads DAMVIQNPRYQVTQFGKPVTLSCSQTLNHNVMYWYQQKSSQAPKLLFHYYDKDFNNEADTPDNFQSRRPNTSFCFLDIRSPGLGDTAMYLCATSRETGGNEKLFFGSGTQLSVL.